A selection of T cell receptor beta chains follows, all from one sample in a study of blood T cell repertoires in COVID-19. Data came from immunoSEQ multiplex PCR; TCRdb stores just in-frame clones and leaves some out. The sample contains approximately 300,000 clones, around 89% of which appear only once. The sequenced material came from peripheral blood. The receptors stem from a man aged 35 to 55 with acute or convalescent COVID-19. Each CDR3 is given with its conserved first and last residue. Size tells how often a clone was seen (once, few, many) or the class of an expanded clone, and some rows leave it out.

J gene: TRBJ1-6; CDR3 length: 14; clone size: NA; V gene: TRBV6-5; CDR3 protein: CASRRDRVESPLHF
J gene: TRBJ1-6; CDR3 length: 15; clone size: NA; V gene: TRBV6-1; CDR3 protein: CASSEVGGAYSPLHF
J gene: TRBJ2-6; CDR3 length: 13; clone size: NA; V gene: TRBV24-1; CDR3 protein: CATESSGANVLTF
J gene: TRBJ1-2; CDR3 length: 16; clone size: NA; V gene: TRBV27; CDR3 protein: CASRRDRGRRNYGYTF
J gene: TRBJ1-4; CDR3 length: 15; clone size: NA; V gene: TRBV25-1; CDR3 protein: CASSAGQPTNEKLFF
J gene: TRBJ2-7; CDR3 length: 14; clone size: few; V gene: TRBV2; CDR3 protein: CASSDPDSSYEQYF
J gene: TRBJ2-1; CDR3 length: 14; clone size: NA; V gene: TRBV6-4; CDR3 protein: CASSEVLQGGEQFF
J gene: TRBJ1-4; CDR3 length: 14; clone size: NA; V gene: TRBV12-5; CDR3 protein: CASGSGSTNEKLFF
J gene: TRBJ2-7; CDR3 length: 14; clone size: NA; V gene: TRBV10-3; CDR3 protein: CAISPGTGTYEQYF
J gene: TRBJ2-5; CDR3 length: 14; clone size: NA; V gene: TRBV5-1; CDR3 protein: CASATTRAQETQYF
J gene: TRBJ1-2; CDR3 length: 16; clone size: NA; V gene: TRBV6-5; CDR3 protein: CASSYRAGGGKDGYTF
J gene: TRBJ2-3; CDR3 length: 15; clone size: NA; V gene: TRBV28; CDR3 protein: CASSDPPPSADTQYF
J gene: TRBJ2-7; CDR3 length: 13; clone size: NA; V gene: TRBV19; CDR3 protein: CASSMDRGGEQYF
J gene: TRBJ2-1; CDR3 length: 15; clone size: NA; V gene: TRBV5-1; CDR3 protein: CASSLRTGGGNEQFF
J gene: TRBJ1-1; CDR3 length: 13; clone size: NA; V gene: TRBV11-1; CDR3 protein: CASSGQGGTEAFF
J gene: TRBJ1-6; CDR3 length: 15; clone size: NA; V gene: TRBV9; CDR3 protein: CASSVGQGSRSPLHF
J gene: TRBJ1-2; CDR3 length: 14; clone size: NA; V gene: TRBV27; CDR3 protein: CASSPKPRNYGYTF
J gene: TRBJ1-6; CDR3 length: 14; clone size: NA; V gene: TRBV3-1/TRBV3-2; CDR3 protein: CASSQGWGDSPLHF
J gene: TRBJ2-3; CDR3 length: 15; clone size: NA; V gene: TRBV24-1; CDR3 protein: CATSDSRTGPDTQYF
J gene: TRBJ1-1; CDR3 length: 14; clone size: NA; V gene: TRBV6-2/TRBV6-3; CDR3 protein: CASSLRRGNTEAFF
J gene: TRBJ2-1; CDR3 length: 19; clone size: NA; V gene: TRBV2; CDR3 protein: CASSRTGPTFLSSYNEQFF
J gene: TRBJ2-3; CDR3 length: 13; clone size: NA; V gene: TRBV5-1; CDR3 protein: CASEGGLTDTQYF
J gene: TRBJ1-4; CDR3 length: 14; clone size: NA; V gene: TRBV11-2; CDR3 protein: CASSWGGTNEKLFF
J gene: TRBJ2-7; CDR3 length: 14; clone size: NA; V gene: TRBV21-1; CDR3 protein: CASSKVRGGDEQYF
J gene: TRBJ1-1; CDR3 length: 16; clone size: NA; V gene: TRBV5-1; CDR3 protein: CASSYLTGGGGTEAFF
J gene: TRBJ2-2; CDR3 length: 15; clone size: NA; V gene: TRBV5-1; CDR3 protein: CASSPRGNTGGELFF
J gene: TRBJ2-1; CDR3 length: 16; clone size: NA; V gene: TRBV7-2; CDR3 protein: CASSSSGGNTYNEQFF
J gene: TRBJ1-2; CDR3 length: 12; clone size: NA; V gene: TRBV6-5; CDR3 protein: CASSTATYGYTF
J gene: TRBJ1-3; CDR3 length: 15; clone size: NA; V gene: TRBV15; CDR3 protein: CATSAAPRLGNTIYF
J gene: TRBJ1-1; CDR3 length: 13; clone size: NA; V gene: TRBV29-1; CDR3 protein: CSVGGTPNTEAFF
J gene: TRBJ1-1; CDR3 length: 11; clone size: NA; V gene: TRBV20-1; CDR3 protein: CSATYSAEAFF
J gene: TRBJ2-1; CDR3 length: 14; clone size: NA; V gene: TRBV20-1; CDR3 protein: CSASSSGTGGAYFF
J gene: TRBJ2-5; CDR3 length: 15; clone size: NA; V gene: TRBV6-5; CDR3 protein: CASSYGGAGLETQYF
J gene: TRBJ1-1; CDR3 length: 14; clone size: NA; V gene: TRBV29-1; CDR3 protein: CSVCKGVGNTEAFF
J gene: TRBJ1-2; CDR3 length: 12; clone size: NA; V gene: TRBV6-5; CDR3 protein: CASRSTEYGYTF
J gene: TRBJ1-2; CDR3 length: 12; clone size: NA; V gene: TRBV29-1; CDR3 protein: CSVEVGGNGYTF
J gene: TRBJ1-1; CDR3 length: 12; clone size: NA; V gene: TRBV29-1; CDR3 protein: CSVEQFSGGAFF
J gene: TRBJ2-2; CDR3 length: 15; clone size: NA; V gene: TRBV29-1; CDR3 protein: CSVEVGRGNTGELFF
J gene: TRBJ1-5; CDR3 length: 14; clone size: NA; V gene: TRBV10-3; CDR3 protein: CAISEGDTYQPQHF
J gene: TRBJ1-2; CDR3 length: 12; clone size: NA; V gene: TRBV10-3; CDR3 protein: CAISESRVGYTF
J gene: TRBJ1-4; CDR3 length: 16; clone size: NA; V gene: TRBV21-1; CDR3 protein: CASSGTSRGGGEKLFF
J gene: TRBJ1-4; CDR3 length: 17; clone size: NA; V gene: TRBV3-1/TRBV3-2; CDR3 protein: CASSLTGQGTTNEKLFF
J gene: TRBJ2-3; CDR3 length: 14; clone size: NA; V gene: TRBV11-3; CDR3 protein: CASSFSGGRDTQYF
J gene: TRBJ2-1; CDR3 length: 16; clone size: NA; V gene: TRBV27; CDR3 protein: CASSFYGRTRDNEQFF
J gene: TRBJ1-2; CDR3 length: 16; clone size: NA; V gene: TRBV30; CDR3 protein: CAWSLPPGHLNYGYTF
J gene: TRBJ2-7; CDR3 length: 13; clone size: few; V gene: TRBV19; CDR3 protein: CASSRTVSYEQYF
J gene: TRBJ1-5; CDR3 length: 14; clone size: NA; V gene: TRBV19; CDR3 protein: CASRDSGGNQPQHF
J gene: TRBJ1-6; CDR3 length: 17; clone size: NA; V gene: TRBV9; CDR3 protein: CASSSPRDRGGWSPLHF
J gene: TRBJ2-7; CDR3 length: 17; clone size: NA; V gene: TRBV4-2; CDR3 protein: CASSQDSGTGRTYEQYF
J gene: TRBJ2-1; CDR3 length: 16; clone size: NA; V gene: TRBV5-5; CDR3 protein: CASSMGAGLTYNEQFF
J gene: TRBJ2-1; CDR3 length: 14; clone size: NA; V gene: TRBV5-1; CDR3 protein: CASSLTSAHNEQFF
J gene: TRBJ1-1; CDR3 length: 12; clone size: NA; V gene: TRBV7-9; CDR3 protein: CVTTGWDTEAFF
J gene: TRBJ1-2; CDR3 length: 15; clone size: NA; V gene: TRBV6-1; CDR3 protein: CASSESLGQSYGYTF
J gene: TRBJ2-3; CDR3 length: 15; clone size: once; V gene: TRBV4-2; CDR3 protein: CASSQTGDGGDTQYF
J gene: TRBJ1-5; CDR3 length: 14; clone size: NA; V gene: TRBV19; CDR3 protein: CASRSRGGDQPQHF
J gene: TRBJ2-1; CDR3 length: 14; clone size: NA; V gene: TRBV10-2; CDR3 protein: CASRGVRGYNEQFF
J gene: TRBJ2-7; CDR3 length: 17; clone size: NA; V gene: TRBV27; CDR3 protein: CASSPIPPRDSTGEQYF
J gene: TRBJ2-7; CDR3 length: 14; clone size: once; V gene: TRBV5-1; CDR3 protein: CASSLAGGAYEQYF
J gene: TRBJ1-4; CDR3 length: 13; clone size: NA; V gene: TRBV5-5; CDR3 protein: CASSLAGLGKLFF